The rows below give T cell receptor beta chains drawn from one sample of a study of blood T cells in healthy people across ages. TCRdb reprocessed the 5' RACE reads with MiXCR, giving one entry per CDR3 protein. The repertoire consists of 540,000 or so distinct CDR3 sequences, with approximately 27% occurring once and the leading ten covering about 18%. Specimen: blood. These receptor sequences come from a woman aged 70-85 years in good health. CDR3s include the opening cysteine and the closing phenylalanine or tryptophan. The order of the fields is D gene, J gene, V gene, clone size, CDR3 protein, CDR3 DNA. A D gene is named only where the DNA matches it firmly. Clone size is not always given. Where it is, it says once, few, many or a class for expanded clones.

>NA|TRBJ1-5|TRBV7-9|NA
CASGDGGPQPQHF
TGTGCCAGCGGGGACGGAGGGCCTCAGCCCCAGCATTTT
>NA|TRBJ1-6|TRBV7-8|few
CASSLVEGNSPLHF
TGTGCCAGCAGCTTAGTCGAGGGGAATTCACCCCTCCACTTT
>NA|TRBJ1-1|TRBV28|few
CASSFQREAFF
TGTGCCAGCAGTTTTCAACGGGAAGCTTTCTTT
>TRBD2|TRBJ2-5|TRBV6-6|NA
CASGQAGGLETQYF
TGTGCCAGTGGCCAAGCGGGGGGGCTCGAGACCCAGTACTTC
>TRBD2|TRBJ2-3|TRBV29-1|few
CSVERGSDTQYF
TGCAGCGTCGAGCGGGGTTCAGATACGCAGTATTTT
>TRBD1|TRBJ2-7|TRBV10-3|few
CAISGGGLSYEQYF
TGTGCCATCAGTGGAGGGGGCCTTTCCTACGAGCAGTACTTC
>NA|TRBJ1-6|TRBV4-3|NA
CASSQVGGTRYNSPLHF
TGCGCCAGCAGCCAAGTGGGAGGGACTCGGTATAATTCACCCCTCCACTTT
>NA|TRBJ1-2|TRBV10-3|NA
CAISESTRRDTVYGYTF
TGTGCCATCAGTGAGTCGACTCGTAGGGACACAGTCTATGGCTACACCTTC
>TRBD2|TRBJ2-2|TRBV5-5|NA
CASSPPLAAAIPGELFF
TGTGCCAGCAGCCCCCCACTAGCGGCCGCCATCCCCGGGGAGCTGTTTTTT
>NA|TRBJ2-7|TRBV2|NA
CASSEYPGEGEQYF
TGTGCCAGCAGTGAATACCCGGGAGAAGGCGAGCAGTACTTC
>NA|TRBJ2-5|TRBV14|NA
CASSPTDWATQYF
TGTGCCAGCAGCCCCACCGACTGGGCCACCCAGTACTTC
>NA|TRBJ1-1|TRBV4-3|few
CASSQDVRSGAFF
TGCGCCAGCAGCCAAGATGTGCGCTCCGGGGCTTTCTTT
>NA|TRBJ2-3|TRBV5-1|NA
CASSFQSFTDTQYF
TGCGCCAGCAGCTTCCAGAGTTTCACAGATACGCAGTATTTT
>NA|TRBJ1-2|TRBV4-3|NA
CASSQVGTPEDYGYTF
TGCGCCAGCAGCCAAGTCGGGACACCGGAAGACTATGGCTACACCTTC
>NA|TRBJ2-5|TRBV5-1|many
CASSLAGVEETQYF
TGCGCCAGCAGCTTGGCAGGGGTGGAAGAGACCCAGTACTTC
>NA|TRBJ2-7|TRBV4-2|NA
CASSQDPGSTYEQYF
TGTGCCAGCAGCCAAGATCCGGGGTCTACCTACGAGCAGTACTTC
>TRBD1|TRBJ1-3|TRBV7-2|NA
CAGSEGARGNTIYF
TGTGCCGGCAGCGAGGGGGCGCGGGGAAACACCATATATTTT
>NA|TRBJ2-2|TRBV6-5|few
CATVSYGTTNTGELFF
TGTGCCACGGTTAGCTATGGGACCACGAACACCGGGGAGCTGTTTTTT
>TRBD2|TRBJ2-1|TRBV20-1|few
CSARDQRSGGYNEQFF
TGCAGTGCTAGAGATCAGAGGTCGGGGGGATACAATGAGCAGTTCTTC
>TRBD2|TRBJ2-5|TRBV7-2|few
CASTRSGALQETQYF
TGTGCCAGCACCCGTAGCGGGGCACTACAAGAGACCCAGTACTTC
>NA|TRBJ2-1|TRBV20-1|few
CSARPSFSEQFF
TGCAGTGCTAGGCCCTCTTTTAGTGAGCAGTTCTTC
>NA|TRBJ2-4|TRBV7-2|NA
CASSPGGQIIQYF
TGTGCCAGCAGCCCAGGGGGGCAGATAATTCAGTACTTC
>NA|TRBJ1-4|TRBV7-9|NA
CASSSRPGAEKLFF
TGTGCCAGCAGCTCCCGACCGGGCGCGGAAAAACTGTTTTTT
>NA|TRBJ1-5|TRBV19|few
CASGGGGYQPQHF
TGTGCCAGCGGGGGGGGTGGGTATCAGCCCCAGCATTTT
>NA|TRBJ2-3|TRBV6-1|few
CASSVMGQPDTQYF
TGTGCCAGCAGTGTCATGGGCCAACCAGATACGCAGTATTTT
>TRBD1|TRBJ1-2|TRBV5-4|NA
CASSLGYTGDYGYTF
TGTGCCAGCAGCTTGGGGTATACAGGGGACTATGGCTACACCTTC
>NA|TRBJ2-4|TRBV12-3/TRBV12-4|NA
CASSFTGAKNIQYF
TGTGCCAGCAGTTTCACGGGGGCCAAAAACATTCAGTACTTC
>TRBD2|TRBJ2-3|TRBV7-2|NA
CASSSASGRADTQYF
TGTGCCAGCAGCTCCGCTAGCGGGAGAGCAGATACGCAGTATTTT
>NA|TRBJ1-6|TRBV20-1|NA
CNARWGFERSPLHF
TGCAATGCTAGATGGGGTTTCGAACGGTCACCCCTCCACTTT
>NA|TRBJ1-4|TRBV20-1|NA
CSATYRDNEKLFF
TGCAGTGCTACCTACAGGGATAATGAAAAACTGTTTTTT
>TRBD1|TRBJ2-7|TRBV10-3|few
CATLKTTGTTYEQYF
TGTGCCACCCTAAAAACGACAGGGACAACCTACGAGCAGTACTTC
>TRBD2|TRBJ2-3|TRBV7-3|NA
CASAPLGGGALYF
TGTGCCAGCGCCCCCTTAGGCGGGGGGGCGTTGTATTTT
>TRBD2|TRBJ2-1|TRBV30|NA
CAWSLRLAGAGGEQFF
TGTGCCTGGAGTCTGAGACTAGCGGGGGCGGGGGGTGAGCAGTTCTTC
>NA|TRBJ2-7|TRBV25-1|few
CASSGPSGPVYEQYF
TGTGCCAGCAGTGGCCCCTCGGGACCGGTCTACGAGCAGTACTTC
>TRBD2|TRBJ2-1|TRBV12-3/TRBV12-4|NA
CASSLWGGNNEQFF
TGTGCCAGCAGCCTTTGGGGGGGGAACAATGAGCAGTTCTTC
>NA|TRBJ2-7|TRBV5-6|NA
CASSLRKGERYEQYF
TGTGCCAGCAGCCTCCGTAAGGGGGAAAGGTACGAGCAGTACTTC
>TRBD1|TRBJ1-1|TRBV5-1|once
CASSSSDRGLRGTEAFF
TGCGCCAGCAGCTCCTCGGACAGGGGCCTTCGTGGCACTGAAGCTTTCTTT
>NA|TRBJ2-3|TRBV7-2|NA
CASSLMGDTQYF
TGTGCCAGCAGCTTAATGGGCGATACGCAGTATTTT
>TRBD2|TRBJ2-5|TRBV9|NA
CASSGVAGQETQYF
TGTGCCAGCAGCGGAGTAGCGGGCCAAGAGACCCAGTACTTC
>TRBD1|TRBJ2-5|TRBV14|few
CASSQGQGITQQETQYF
TGTGCCAGCAGCCAAGGACAGGGGATCACCCAGCAAGAGACCCAGTACTTC
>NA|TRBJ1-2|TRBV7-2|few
CASSWSNYGYTF
TGTGCCAGCAGTTGGAGTAACTATGGCTACACCTTC
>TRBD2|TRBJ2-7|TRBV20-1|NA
CSARLRGTYEQYF
TGCAGTGCTAGGCTGCGGGGGACCTACGAGCAGTACTTC
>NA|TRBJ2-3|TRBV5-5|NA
CASSLTGIDTQYF
TGTGCCAGCAGCTTAACGGGTATCGATACGCAGTATTTT
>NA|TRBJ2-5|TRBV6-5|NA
CASSFRDGVQETQYF
TGTGCCAGCAGTTTCCGAGACGGGGTCCAAGAGACCCAGTACTTC
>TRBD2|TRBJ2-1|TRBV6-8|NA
CASTHNTGLALREQFF
TGTGCCAGCACTCACAACACGGGACTAGCGCTCAGGGAGCAGTTCTTC
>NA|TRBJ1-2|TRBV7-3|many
CASALDTGTGAGYTF
TGTGCCAGCGCCCTGGACACCGGGACCGGGGCCGGCTACACCTTC
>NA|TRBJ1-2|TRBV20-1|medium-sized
CSARPLGGITGGFGYTF
TGCAGTGCTAGACCCCTGGGGGGGATAACCGGAGGTTTTGGCTACACCTTC
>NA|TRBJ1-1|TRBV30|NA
CAWSRGLNTEAFF
TGTGCCTGGTCCCGGGGGCTGAACACTGAAGCTTTCTTT
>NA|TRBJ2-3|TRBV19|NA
CASSNHDPLRDTQYF
TGTGCCAGTAGTAACCACGACCCTCTGCGGGATACGCAGTATTTT
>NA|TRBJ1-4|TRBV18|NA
CASSTGRNEKLFF
TGTGCCTCCTCTACCGGGAGAAATGAAAAACTGTTTTTT
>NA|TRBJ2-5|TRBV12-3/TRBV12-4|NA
CASSPSFAGTQYF
TGTGCCAGCAGCCCTAGCTTCGCCGGGACCCAGTACTTC
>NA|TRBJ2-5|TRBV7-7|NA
CASSQAGSEETQYF
TGTGCTAGCAGCCAGGCTGGTTCTGAGGAGACCCAGTACTTC
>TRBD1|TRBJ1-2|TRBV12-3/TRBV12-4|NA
CASSLMGGGQGVGYTF
TGTGCCAGCAGCTTAATGGGTGGGGGACAGGGGGTTGGCTACACCTTC
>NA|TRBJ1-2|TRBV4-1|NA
CASSQDKTGIPYGYTF
TGCGCCAGCAGCCAAGATAAGACTGGCATACCCTATGGCTACACCTTC
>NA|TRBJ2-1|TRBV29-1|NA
CSVATGYNEQFF
TGCAGCGTCGCTACAGGGTATAATGAGCAGTTCTTC
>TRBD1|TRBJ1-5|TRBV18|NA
CASSATGWSNSNQPQHF
TGTGCCAGCTCAGCGACAGGGTGGAGTAATAGCAATCAGCCCCAGCATTTT
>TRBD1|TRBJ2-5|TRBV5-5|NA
CASRPLGQGETQYF
TGTGCCAGCAGGCCGTTGGGACAGGGAGAGACCCAGTACTTC
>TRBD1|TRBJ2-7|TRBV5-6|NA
CASSLVGQKASYEQYF
TGTGCCAGCAGCTTGGTGGGACAGAAGGCCAGCTACGAGCAGTACTTC